These 21 T cell receptor beta chains were sequenced from one sample in a study of tumor and adjacent non-tumor tissue in lung cancer. This sample's RNA came from whole unsorted tissue. This non-tumor lung sample came from over 3 cm beyond the tumor edge. A modified ARM-PCR protocol with three rounds of nested PCR amplified TCRbeta. TCRdb called the multiplex PCR reads again in MiXCR, with one record for every CDR3 protein. This table has 100,000 or so distinct CDR3 sequences, over 55% appearing once. The specimen was distant non-tumor lung tissue. These receptors were taken from a man aged 25-45 years with non-small cell lung cancer.

This clonotype was recorded a few times. A junction end diverges from the germline sequence, so it may reflect a read error. The chain employs TRBV4-2 and TRBJ2-2; 10 nucleotides align to TRBD2. This CDR3 contains 15 residues. Germline values: CDR1 LGHNA, CDR2 YNFKEQ. The CDR3 sequence is CASSQLAGDIGELCF. The CDR3 coding sequence is TGTGCCAGCAGCCAACTAGCGGGAGACATCGGGGAGCTGTGTTTT.

This clonotype was picked up one time. One end of the junction fails to match germline, which may point to a read error. The rearrangement joins TRBV6-5 to TRBJ1-6, with a weak D call TRBD1 (5 bases). There are 13 residues in the CDR3. In germline, CDR1 is MNHEY, CDR2 SVGAGI. CDR3 protein: CTSSLRGFSPFHF. CDR3 DNA: TGTACCAGCAGTTTACGGGGGTTCTCACCCTTCCACTTT.

On this clonotype: A read error may account for a junction end that differs from germline. The chain has TRBV5-1 and TRBJ2-4; 8 positions agree with TRBD2. This CDR3 is built from 15 residues. CDR1 is SGHRS and CDR2 is YFSETQ in the germline V gene. CDR3 residues: CGSSGSGAMENIQYF. Written as DNA, the CDR3 is TGCGGCAGCAGTGGTAGCGGGGCCATGGAAAACATTCAGTACTTC.

Points on this clonotype: Sequence at one end of the junction differs from germline and may be a read error. J is TRBJ2-5 and V is TRBV5-1; 9 bases agree with TRBD1. The CDR3 extends over 16 amino acids. Germline V CDR1 and CDR2: SGHRS, YFSETQ. For the CDR3, the DNA is TGCTCCAGCAGCCCTCGGGACAGGGAAGTTACTGAGACCCAGTACTTC. This codes for CSSSPRDREVTETQYF.

Turning to this clonotype: The junction departs from germline at one end; a sequencing error may be responsible. The CDR3 sequence: CVWRVGSGVGETQYF. CDR3 DNA: TGTGTCTGGAGGGTAGGGTCAGGGGTGGGAGAGACCCAGTATTTC. V usage is TRBV30 and J usage is TRBJ2-5; D is tentatively TRBD1 or TRBD2 (6 bases each). CDR3 length: 15 residues. From germline, CDR1 is GTSNPN and CDR2 SVGIG (reference sequence).

This clonotype was picked up a small number of times. This may arise from a read error, as a much more abundant clone is one base away. The chain recombines TRBV10-2 with TRBJ2-4; D is possibly TRBD2 (5 bases). The CDR3 spans 13 residues. Germline CDR1 is WSHSY and CDR2 is SAAADI. CDR3 coding DNA: TGCACCAGCAGTCCCCGGGGTTTTGACATTCAGTACTTC. Translation gives CTSSPRGFDIQYF.

On this clonotype: Possible read error: a much larger clone is one base away. The chain combines TRBV5-4 with TRBJ2-3; the D is unclear. This CDR3 spans 13 amino acids. Germline CDR1 and CDR2: SGHNT and YYREEE (reference sequence). The CDR3 coding sequence is TGTGCCAGCAACTTGGCGGGCACAGATACGCAGTATTTT. This sequence encodes CASNLAGTDTQYF.

For this clonotype: This may be a read error, as it is one base from a much larger clone. The chain couples TRBV20-1 to TRBJ2-7; tentatively, D is TRBD1 or TRBD2 (6 bases each). Trimming stripped 5 bases from V and 2 bases from J, with 22 bases between. The germline gives CDR1 DFQATT, CDR2 SNEGSKA (reference sequence). CDR3 length: 16 residues. The CDR3 nucleotides read TGCAGTGCTGGAAGGAGTGGGGGGACACGCGCCTACGAGCAGTACTTC. Protein product: CSAGRSGGTRAYEQYF.

This clonotype was counted between two and nine times. A much bigger clone sits one base away, suggesting this may be a read error. The V call is TRBV29-1, the J call TRBJ1-4; D ambiguous. From germline, CDR1 is SQVTM and CDR2 ANQGSEA. The CDR3 sequence is 12 residues long. CDR3 nucleotides: TGCAGCGTTGATGTCGGAATCGAAAAACTGTTGTTT. It encodes CSVDVGIEKLLF. Complete variable domain (other parts from reference TRBV29-1 and TRBJ1-4): SAVISQKPSRDICQRGTSLTIQCQVDSQVTMMFWYRQQPGQSLTLIATANQGSEATYESGFVIDKFPISRPNLTFSTLTVSNMSPEDSSIYLCSVDVGIEKLLFGSGTQLSVL.

The chain couples TRBV29-1 to TRBJ2-7; no clear D. Trimming stripped 3 bases from V and 1 base from J, with 7 bases between. The CDR3 is 12 residues long. CDR1 is SQVTM, CDR2 ANQGSEA, per germline. As DNA, the CDR3 is TGCAGCGTTGAGGGGATTTCCTACGAGCAGTACTTC. This gives the protein CSVEGISYEQYF.

This chain uses TRBV11-1 with TRBJ1-1; D perhaps matches TRBD1 (5 bases). Trimming shortened V by 7 bases and J by 1 base, and 13 bases separated the two germline ends. The CDR3 is 14 residues long. Germline CDR1 is SGHAT and CDR2 is FQDESV (reference sequence). The CDR3 DNA follows: TGTGCCAGCACACAGGCTTTTCAGAACACTGAAGCTTTCTTT. Its translation is CASTQAFQNTEAFF.

With respect to this clonotype: Here the CDR3 omits its conserved ending phenylalanine or tryptophan, so a read error is the likely source. The CDR3 coding sequence is TGCAGTGCTAGCGGGGAAGTGGGCACAGATACGCAGTATATT. This encodes CSASGEVGTDTQYI. The chain links TRBV20-1 to TRBJ2-3, with D possibly matching TRBD2 (5 bases). CDR1 and CDR2 (germline): DFQATT, SNEGSKA (reference sequence). The V end was cut by 3 bases, the J end by 1 base, with 11 bases between. The CDR3 loop spans 14 amino acids.

With regard to this clonotype: A much more abundant neighbour one base away suggests this may be a read error. The missing conserved phenylalanine or tryptophan at the end of this CDR3 makes a read error likely. CDR3 loop: CASSLLTREPGELFL. The DNA of the CDR3 is TGTGCCAGCAGCTTGCTCACACGGGAACCTGGGGAGCTGTTTCTT. The chain uses TRBV5-6 and TRBJ2-2, with D possibly matching TRBD2 (5 bases). The CDR3 extends over 15 amino acids. V was cut by 1 base and J by 8 bases, with 15 bases left in between. In germline, CDR1 is SGHDT, CDR2 YYEEEE.

This clonotype was seen at least ten times. DNA for the CDR3: TGCAGTGCTAGACAGGGTGGAGATCAGCCCCAGCATTTT. This gives the protein CSARQGGDQPQHF. This chain joins TRBV20-1 and TRBJ1-5, with D tentatively TRBD1 (5 bases). The CDR3 length is 13 residues. Germline CDR1 reads DFQATT; CDR2 reads SNEGSKA (reference sequence). V was shortened by 2 bases and J by 5 bases, with 10 bases between the two germline ends.

This clonotype came up a few times. The chain is built from TRBV7-3 and TRBJ2-3, with D uncertain. CDR1 SGHTA and CDR2 FQGTGA come from the germline V gene. Trimming took 5 bases from V and 0 from J, leaving 15 bases between them. This CDR3 contains 16 residues. The CDR3 nucleotides read TGTGCCAGCAGCCATACCATAAACCCTAGCACAGATACGCAGTATTTT. Translated: CASSHTINPSTDTQYF.

This clonotype was observed many times. V and J are TRBV6-6 and TRBJ1-2; no definite D call. Trimming removed 5 bases from V and 2 bases from J, with 6 bases in between. This CDR3 is built from 12 residues. Per germline, CDR1 MNHNY and CDR2 SVGAGI (reference sequence). Here the CDR3 reads CASSPRNYGYTF. CDR3 nucleotide sequence: TGTGCCAGCAGTCCCCGAAACTATGGCTACACCTTC.

This clonotype was recorded many times. The gene calls are TRBV5-6 and TRBJ2-2; no definite D call. The CDR3 has 12 amino acids. Per the germline V gene, CDR1 is SGHDT and CDR2 is YYEEEE. Trimming took off 3 bases at V and 4 bases at J, with 4 bases between the two ends. This chain's CDR3 is CASSSTTGELFF. CDR3 coding DNA: TGTGCCAGCAGCTCCACCACCGGGGAGCTGTTTTTT.

This clonotype occurred once. Its ends do not fully match the called genes, so a read error is possible. The rearrangement uses TRBV4-1 and TRBJ2-6, with D unclear. The CDR3 consists of 17 residues. Germline assignment: CDR1 MGHRA and CDR2 YSYEKL. CDR3 nucleotide sequence: TGTGCCAGCAGCCCAGGTGGGGTCCCCTCTGGGGTCAACGTCCTGACTTTC. Amino acid sequence: CASSPGGVPSGVNVLTF.

A few counts support this clonotype. A much larger clone lies one base from this, so it may be a read error. Because it lacks the conserved phenylalanine or tryptophan at the end, this CDR3 is likely a read error. The V and J genes are TRBV5-4 and TRBJ2-1, with 7 bases identical to TRBD1. CDR1 is SGHNT and CDR2 is YYREEE in the germline V gene (reference sequence). The V and J ends lost 5 bases and 1 base, in that order; junction bases with no gene match: 6. The CDR3 sequence is 15 residues long. CDR3 amino acids: CASSRDSLSYNEQFL. CDR3 in DNA: TGTGCCAGCAGTCGGGACAGCTTGTCCTACAATGAGCAGTTCCTC.

This clonotype appeared many times. V is TRBV10-1 and J is TRBJ2-3; D gene unclear. Between the trimmed V and J ends, which lost 0 bases and 4 bases, there was a span of 8 bases. Germline V lookup: CDR1 WNHNN, CDR2 SYGVQD (reference sequence). The length of the CDR3 is 14 residues. For the CDR3, the DNA is TGCGCCAGCAGTGAGTCGGTCGCGTCAGATACGCAGTATTTT. Its protein product is CASSESVASDTQYF.

About this clonotype: A much larger clone sits a single nucleotide away, making a read error possible. The rearrangement joins TRBV12-3 or TRBV12-4 to TRBJ2-7, with a possible D match to TRBD2 (6 bases). The CDR3 extends over 13 amino acids. Here the CDR3 reads CANSLGGSYEQYF. The CDR3, as DNA: TGTGCCAACAGTTTGGGGGGCTCCTACGAGCAGTACTTC.